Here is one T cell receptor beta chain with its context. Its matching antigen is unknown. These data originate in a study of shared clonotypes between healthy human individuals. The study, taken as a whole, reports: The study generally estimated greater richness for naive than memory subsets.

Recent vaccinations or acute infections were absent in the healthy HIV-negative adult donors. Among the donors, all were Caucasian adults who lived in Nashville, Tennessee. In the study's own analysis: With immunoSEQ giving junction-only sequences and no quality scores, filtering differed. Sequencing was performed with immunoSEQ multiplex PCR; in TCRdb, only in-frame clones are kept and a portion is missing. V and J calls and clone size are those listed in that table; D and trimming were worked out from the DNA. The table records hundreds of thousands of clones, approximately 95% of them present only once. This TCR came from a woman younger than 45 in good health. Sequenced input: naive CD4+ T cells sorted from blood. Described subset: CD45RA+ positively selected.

In DNA form, the CDR3 reads TGTGCCAGCAGTCGGTACGGGTCGAACACTGAAGCTTTCTTT. Protein: CASSRYGSNTEAFF. The rearrangement links TRBV27 to TRBJ1-1; unclear D gene. V lost 5 bases to trimming and J lost 1 base, with 11 bases between them. Per germline, CDR1 MNHEY and CDR2 SMNVEV (reference sequence). The CDR3 sequence is 14 residues long.